These 2 T cell receptor beta chains were all obtained from the same sample, sequenced in a study of patients and donors after allogeneic stem cell transplantation. TCRdb ran MiXCR on the RT-PCR reads and lists one entry per CDR3 protein. The sample records more than 850,000 distinct CDR3 sequences, roughly 18% being singletons. The specimen was blood, either unsorted or a sorted T cell fraction (not recorded which). The receptors come from a human donor who was either an allogeneic HSCT recipient or a stem cell or donor lymphocyte infusion donor (not recorded which). It is not recorded whose cells these are; they may come from a transplant donor.

This clonotype has a handful of counts. The chain couples TRBV9 to TRBJ2-1; 7 nucleotides align to TRBD1. Per germline, CDR1 SGDLS and CDR2 YYNGEE. V trimming: 1 base; J trimming: 7 bases; junction bases outside the gene matches: 14. The CDR3 totals 17 residues. DNA for the CDR3: TGTGCCAGCAGCGTATTCGGACAGGATGCCCCGTTGAATGAGCAGTTCTTC. It yields the protein CASSVFGQDAPLNEQFF.

The V call is TRBV5-1, the J call TRBJ2-1; 8 nucleotides agree with TRBD2. There are 15 residues in the CDR3. After removal of 10 bases from V and 2 bases from J, the junction contained 11 bases not matched to a gene. CDR1 and CDR2 from the germline V gene are SGHRS and YFSETQ. The CDR3 DNA sequence: TGCGCCTCCACTCTGAGCGGGGGACCCTACAATGAGCAGTTCTTC. Translation gives CASTLSGGPYNEQFF.